Reported below is one T cell receptor beta chain. The data were produced by immunoSEQ multiplex PCR, yet TCRdb's version contains in-frame clones alone and is incomplete. The sample includes around 80,000 clones, approximately 80% of them seen just once. This record belongs to a study of blood T cell repertoires in COVID-19. Trimming pared 1 base from V and 4 bases from J, leaving 17 bases between. Germline V gives CDR1 SGHAT, CDR2 FQNNGV. This CDR3 comprises 16 residues. V gene TRBV11-2 combines with J gene TRBJ2-7, with D tentatively TRBD1 (5 bases). This receptor was taken from a human donor in a cohort sampled during active COVID-19. Sequences were obtained from peripheral blood. The CDR3 sequence: CASSLAGPGFLYEQYF. CDR3 in DNA: TGTGCCAGCAGCTTAGCAGGGCCCGGGTTCCTTTACGAGCAGTACTTC.